This T cell receptor (beta chain) was sequenced during a study of OX40 agonist ivuxolimab in advanced cancers. Turning to the study itself: Patients were dosed with the agonistic anti-OX40 (CD134) antibody ivuxolimab. Age averaged around 60 years (range about 20 to 80), and 80% to 90% were male. Under the entry rules, prior anti-PD-1, anti-PD-L1 or anti-CTLA-4 therapy was allowed, and around 40% had some. Study observations and caveats: Doses of 0.1 to 3.0 mg/kg were accompanied by clonal expansion of CD4+ and CD8+ blood T cells by week 6.

The repertoire was sequenced with immunoSEQ multiplex PCR; TCRdb's copy has only in-frame clones and lacks some. The data contain 60,000 to 80,000 clones, more than 85% of them seen just once; the ten biggest clones take up more than 0.4%. The CDR3 runs 16 residues. The germline gives CDR1 SGHVS, CDR2 FQNEAQ. With 5 bases removed from V and 0 bases from J, the gap between germline ends came to 16 bases. With respect to this clone: The antigen is unknown.

The chain uses TRBV7-8 and TRBJ1-2; D unresolved. The sequencing used CD4+ or CD8+ T cells sorted from blood, collected in a trial of the OX40 agonist ivuxolimab. This TCR was sampled from an adult with an advanced solid tumor such as melanoma, head and neck, liver or kidney cancer. In DNA form, the CDR3 reads TGTGCCAGCAGCCCCCCCCAAACAGCGACTAACTATGGCTACACCTTC. Its protein is CASSPPQTATNYGYTF.